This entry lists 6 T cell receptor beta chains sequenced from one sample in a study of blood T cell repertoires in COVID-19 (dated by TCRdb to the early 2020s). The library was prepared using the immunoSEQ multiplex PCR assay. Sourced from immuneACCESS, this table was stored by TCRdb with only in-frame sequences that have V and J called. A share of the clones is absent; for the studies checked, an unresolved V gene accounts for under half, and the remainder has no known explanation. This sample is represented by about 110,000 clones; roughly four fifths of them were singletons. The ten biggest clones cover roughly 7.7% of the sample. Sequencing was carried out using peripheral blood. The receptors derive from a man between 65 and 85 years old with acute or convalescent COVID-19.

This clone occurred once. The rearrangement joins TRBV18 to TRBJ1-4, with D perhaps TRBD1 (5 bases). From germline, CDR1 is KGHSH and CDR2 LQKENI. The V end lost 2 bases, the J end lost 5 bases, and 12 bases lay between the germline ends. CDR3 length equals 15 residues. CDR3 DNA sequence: TGTGCCAGCTCACCAGCGGGACTGACCAATGAAAAACTGTTTTTT. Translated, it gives CASSPAGLTNEKLFF.

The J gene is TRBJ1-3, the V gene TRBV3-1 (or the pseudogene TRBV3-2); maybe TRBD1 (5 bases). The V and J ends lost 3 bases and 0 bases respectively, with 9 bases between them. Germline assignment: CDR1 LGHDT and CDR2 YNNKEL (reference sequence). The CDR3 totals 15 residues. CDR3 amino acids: CASSQRGLSGNTIYF. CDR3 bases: TGTGCCAGCAGCCAGCGGGGCCTCTCTGGAAACACCATATATTTT.

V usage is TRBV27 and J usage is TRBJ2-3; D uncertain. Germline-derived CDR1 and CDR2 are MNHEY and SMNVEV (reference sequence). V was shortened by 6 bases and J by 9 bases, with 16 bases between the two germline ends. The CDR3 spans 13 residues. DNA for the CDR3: TGTGCCAGCAGCCTTTATAGCCCAGCAACGCAGTATTTT. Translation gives CASSLYSPATQYF.

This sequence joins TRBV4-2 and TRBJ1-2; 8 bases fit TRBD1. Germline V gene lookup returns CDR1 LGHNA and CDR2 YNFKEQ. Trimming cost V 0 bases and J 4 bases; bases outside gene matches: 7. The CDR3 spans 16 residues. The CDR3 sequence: CASSQDHQGAAYGYTF. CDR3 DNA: TGTGCCAGCAGCCAAGATCACCAGGGGGCGGCCTATGGCTACACCTTC.

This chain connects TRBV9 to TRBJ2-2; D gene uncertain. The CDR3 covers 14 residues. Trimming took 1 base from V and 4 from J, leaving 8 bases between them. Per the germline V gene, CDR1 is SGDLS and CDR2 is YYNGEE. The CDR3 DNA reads TGTGCCAGCAGCGTAAAGAGCTTCACCGGGGAGCTGTTTTTT. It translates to CASSVKSFTGELFF. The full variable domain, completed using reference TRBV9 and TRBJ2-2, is DSGVTQTPKHLITATGQRVTLRCSPRSGDLSVYWYQQSLDQGLQFLIQYYNGEERAKGNILERFSAQQFPDLHSELNLSSLELGDSALYFCASSVKSFTGELFFGEGSRLTVL.

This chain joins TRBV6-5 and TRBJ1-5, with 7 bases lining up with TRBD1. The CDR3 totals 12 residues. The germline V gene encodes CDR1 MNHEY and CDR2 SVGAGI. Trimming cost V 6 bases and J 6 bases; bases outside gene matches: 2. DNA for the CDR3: TGTGCCAGCAGGACAGGGTCTCAGCCCCAGCATTTT. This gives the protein CASRTGSQPQHF.